Sequencing of this T cell receptor beta chain was carried out in a study of identical twins. Study results and limitations: Reduced insertions were recorded for abundant cord blood beta clonotypes, with no such pattern in memory repertoires.

The donors were all healthy and Caucasian. This CDR3 comprises 14 residues. From germline, CDR1 is MNHEY and CDR2 SVGEGT. The V end lost 8 bases, the J end lost 4 bases, and 17 bases lay between the germline ends. Unique molecular identifiers were present on cDNA, and template switching added a universal primer site. From the 5' RACE reads, TCRdb called clonotypes with MiXCR, one entry per CDR3 protein. The data contain 200,000 to 250,000 distinct CDR3 sequences, about 13% of them singletons. Regarding this clonotype: Antigen: not known.

A further study also used this sample, focusing on yellow fever vaccine responses in identical twins.

The chain recombines TRBV6-2 or TRBV6-3 with TRBJ1-2; possibly TRBD1 for D (5 bases). The sequence came from a woman aged 18-30 years in good health. Sequenced input: memory (CD45RO+) T cells sorted from blood. DNA of the CDR3: TGTGCCAGCCAAGCCGGGGCAGGGCCCTATGGCTACACCTTC. It is translated as CASQAGAGPYGYTF.